The 18 T cell receptor beta chains below all came from one sample that was sequenced in a study of cytomegalovirus exposure and HLA in healthy donors. Use of 60 Vbeta and 13 Jbeta primers characterized the PCR. Generated by immunoSEQ multiplex PCR, the TCRdb table keeps only in-frame clones and is missing some. The table lists around 150,000 clones, roughly 79% of them singletons. The material sequenced was PBMCs. Every receptor here comes from a male donor in good health and CMV-seronegative.

This chain uses TRBV5-1 with TRBJ2-1; the match to TRBD1 covers 9 bases. CDR1 and CDR2 (germline): SGHRS, YFSETQ. V shed 0 bases and J 7 bases; nucleotides not matched to a gene: 2. CDR3 length: 14 amino acids. The CDR3 coding sequence is TGCGCCAGCAGCTTGGGACAGGGGGGAAATGAGCAGTTCTTC. Its protein is CASSLGQGGNEQFF.

This rearrangement joins TRBV5-6 to TRBJ2-5; tentative D call: TRBD1 (5 bases). The DNA end is more similar to TRBJ2-7, so the J call may be wrong. Germline V gene data show CDR1 as SGHDT and CDR2 as YYEEEE. CDR3 length: 14 amino acids. The DNA for the CDR3 is TGTGCCAGCAGCTTGGTGTCAGGGTCCTACGAGCAGTACTTC. This translates into CASSLVSGSYEQYF.

The chain combines TRBV7-9 with TRBJ2-5; weak D call: TRBD2 (6 bases). The CDR3 contains 13 residues. Trimming stripped 5 bases from V and 5 bases from J, with 12 bases between. The germline V gene has CDR1 SEHNR and CDR2 FQNEAQ (reference sequence). CDR3 in DNA: TGTGCCAGCAGCCCCGACGCGGGGGAGACCCAGTACTTC. Translation gives CASSPDAGETQYF.

V is TRBV4-1 and J is TRBJ2-5; 7 nucleotides align to TRBD1. The better agreement between TRBJ2-7 and the DNA end casts doubt on the J call. The CDR3 runs 14 residues. CDR1 is MGHRA, CDR2 YSYEKL, per germline. The CDR3 here is CASSQWAGGDEQYF. The CDR3 DNA reads TGCGCCAGCAGCCAATGGGCAGGGGGAGACGAGCAGTACTTC.

The chain links TRBV5-6 to TRBJ2-3, with TRBD1 as a possible D gene (5 bases). Germline-derived CDR1 and CDR2 are SGHDT and YYEEEE. Trimming left V 0 bases short and J 0 bases short, with 14 bases between. The CDR3 covers 17 residues. CDR3 in amino acids: CASSLAQGSSSTDTQYF. The CDR3 DNA reads as TGTGCCAGCAGCTTGGCCCAGGGAAGTAGTAGCACAGATACGCAGTATTTT.

The V call is TRBV27, the J call TRBJ2-1, with a possible D match to TRBD2 (5 bases). The germline gives CDR1 MNHEY, CDR2 SMNVEV (reference sequence). The CDR3 totals 17 residues. The germline V and J ends were trimmed by 2 bases and 0 bases, with 14 bases remaining between them. The CDR3 DNA reads TGTGCCAGCAGTTTAAGAGGTAGCGCGAGCTCCTACAATGAGCAGTTCTTC. Its protein product is CASSLRGSASSYNEQFF.

The J gene is TRBJ2-5, the V gene TRBV7-6; D is unclear. This CDR3 has 11 residues. Germline V gene data show CDR1 as SGHVS and CDR2 as FNYEAQ. V was cut by 5 bases and J by 5 bases, with 6 bases left in between. The CDR3 nucleotides are TGTGCCAGCAGCGTCCAGGAGACCCAGTACTTC. Amino acid sequence: CASSVQETQYF.

The chain recombines TRBV30 with TRBJ1-6; TRBD1 matches at 7 bases. CDR1 and CDR2 from the germline V gene are GTSNPN and SVGIG (reference sequence). The CDR3 runs to 14 residues. Germline trimming cut 4 bases from V and 7 bases from J; bases unmatched to any gene: 7. This chain's CDR3 is CAWNRDSRNSPLHF. In DNA, the CDR3 is TGTGCCTGGAACCGGGACAGCAGAAATTCACCCCTCCACTTT.

The chain combines TRBV29-1 with TRBJ2-5; D is perhaps TRBD1 (5 bases). The CDR3 consists of 12 residues. CDR1 and CDR2 from the germline V gene are SQVTM and ANQGSEA. Trimming pared 6 bases from V and 1 base from J, leaving 9 bases between. CDR3 nucleotide sequence: TGCAGCGTACGACAGCTCCAAGAGACCCAGTACTTC. Its translation is CSVRQLQETQYF.

The V call is TRBV14, the J call TRBJ1-1; tentative D call: TRBD1 (6 bases). V lost 2 bases, J lost 5 bases, and 9 bases lay in between. CDR1 SGHDN and CDR2 FVKESK come from the germline V gene. The CDR3 consists of 13 residues. The CDR3 loop reads CASSQQGQTEAFF. CDR3 nucleotides: TGTGCCAGCAGCCAACAGGGGCAAACTGAAGCTTTCTTT. The full variable domain, completed using reference TRBV14 and TRBJ1-1, is EAGVTQFPSHSVIEKGQTVTLRCDPISGHDNLYWYRRVMGKEIKFLLHFVKESKQDESGMPNNRFLAERTGGTYSTLKVQPAELEDSGVYFCASSQQGQTEAFFGQGTRLTVV.

The chain joins TRBV10-3 to TRBJ2-2; 11 nucleotides align to TRBD1. In germline, CDR1 is ENHRY, CDR2 SYGVKD. The CDR3 runs to 15 residues. The V gene end was trimmed by 7 bases and the J gene end by 7 bases; junction bases not matched to a gene: 8. CDR3 loop: CAITMDRGQNGELFF. CDR3 DNA: TGTGCCATCACCATGGACAGGGGGCAAAACGGGGAGCTGTTTTTT.

The chain links TRBV5-3 to TRBJ1-4; the D is unclear. TRBV5-3 qualifies as an ORF whose function is uncertain. The CDR3 consists of 16 residues. V shed 0 bases and J shed 0 bases, with 9 bases lying between them. In DNA, the CDR3 is TGTGCCAGAAGCTTGGAGATCCGGGCAACTAATGAAAAACTGTTTTTT. Translation: CARSLEIRATNEKLFF.

The chain links TRBV6-5 to TRBJ2-7; 8 positions match TRBD1. The germline CDR1 and CDR2 sequences are MNHEY and SVGAGI. The CDR3 consists of 14 residues. Trimming removed 5 bases from V and 1 base from J; junction bases left unmatched: 4. The CDR3 nucleotides are TGTGCCAGCAGTCGGACAGGGTCGTCCTACGAGCAGTACTTC. Protein: CASSRTGSSYEQYF.

With regard to this clone: Other DNA sequences in this specimen translate into the identical CDR3. The chain links TRBV7-6 to TRBJ2-7; 8 bases are shared with TRBD2. This CDR3 has 14 amino acids. V gave up 7 bases and J gave up 5 bases; unmatched junction bases: 10. Germline CDR1 is SGHVS and CDR2 is FNYEAQ. Here the CDR3 reads CASTRGGRGHEQYF. Here the CDR3 DNA reads TGTGCCAGCACCCGGGGGGGAAGAGGTCACGAGCAGTACTTC.

This chain uses TRBV5-1 with TRBJ2-3; 8 nucleotides match TRBD2. J lost 2 bases, V lost 6 bases, and 5 bases had no gene match. The CDR3 loop spans 14 amino acids. Looked up from germline, CDR1 is SGHRS and CDR2 is YFSETQ. The CDR3 spells CASNGGENTDTQYF. CDR3 coding DNA: TGCGCCAGCAACGGGGGGGAGAACACAGATACGCAGTATTTT. The full variable domain, completed using reference TRBV5-1 and TRBJ2-3, is KAGVTQTPRYLIKTRGQQVTLSCSPISGHRSVSWYQQTPGQGLQFLFEYFSETQRNKGNFPGRFSGRQFSNSRSEMNVSTLELGDSALYLCASNGGENTDTQYFGPGTRLTVL.

This rearrangement joins TRBV19 to TRBJ1-5, with TRBD1 as a possible D gene (5 bases). Trimming removed 6 bases from V and 5 bases from J, with 17 bases in between. The CDR3 runs to 15 residues. The germline CDR1 and CDR2 sequences are LNHDA and SQIVND (reference sequence). In DNA form, the CDR3 reads TGTGCCAGTAGACCGGACCGCTCACAGGATCAGCCCCAGCATTTT. The encoded protein is CASRPDRSQDQPQHF. Drawing the rest from reference TRBV19 and TRBJ1-5, the complete variable domain is DGGITQSPKYLFRKEGQNVTLSCEQNLNHDAMYWYRQDPGQGLRLIYYSQIVNDFQKGDIAEGYSVSREKKESFPLTVTSAQKNPTAFYLCASRPDRSQDQPQHFGDGTRLSIL.

The V call is TRBV7-9, the J call TRBJ2-7, with 10 positions matching TRBD1. From germline, CDR1 is SEHNR and CDR2 FQNEAQ (reference sequence). Trimming took 4 bases from V and 3 from J; bases not matched to a gene: 6. The CDR3 sequence is 15 residues long. Written as DNA, the CDR3 is TGTGCCAGCAGCTCCCGGACAGGGGGTATCTACGAGCAGTACTTC. Translated, it gives CASSSRTGGIYEQYF.

The chain has TRBV18 and TRBJ2-3; 11 nucleotides agree with TRBD1. CDR3 length: 16 amino acids. The V gene end was trimmed by 2 bases and the J gene end by 6 bases; junction bases not matched to a gene: 7. Looked up from germline, CDR1 is KGHSH and CDR2 is LQKENI. CDR3 sequence (DNA): TGTGCCAGCTCACCAGAGAGGACAGGGGGCCTGGATACGCAGTATTTT. It translates to CASSPERTGGLDTQYF.